The 24 T cell receptor beta chains in this list originate from one sample, sequenced in a study of Graves' ophthalmopathy and Graves' hyperthyroidism. RNA transcripts yielded amplified TCR beta CDR3 regions. Following a first-round RT-PCR that used HTBI primers, a second-round multiplex PCR was carried out. TCRdb redid the calling of the multiplex PCR reads with MiXCR, one entry per CDR3 protein. The table records roughly 400,000 distinct CDR3 sequences, roughly 15% of them present only once. The sequencing sample was made of peripheral blood. Source of these receptors: a young woman with stable Graves' hyperthyroidism.

This clonotype was found many times. The chain recombines TRBV25-1 with TRBJ1-6, with a weak D call TRBD1 (5 bases). The germline V and J ends were trimmed by 2 bases and 10 bases, with 12 bases remaining between them. The CDR3 sequence is 14 residues long. CDR1 and CDR2 from the germline V gene are MGHDK and SYGVNS. Written as DNA, the CDR3 is TGTGCCAGCAGTGAACAGGGCGGCCGGTCACCCCTCCACTTT. Translating gives CASSEQGGRSPLHF.

This clonotype has at least ten counts. The chain is built from TRBV10-1 and TRBJ2-7; D is unclear. Per germline, CDR1 WNHNN and CDR2 SYGVQD (reference sequence). The V and J ends lost 0 bases and 6 bases respectively, with 9 bases between them. CDR3 length: 13 residues. CDR3 sequence reads: CASSESGRFEQYF. The CDR3 DNA is TGCGCCAGCAGTGAGTCAGGCCGGTTCGAGCAGTACTTC.

This clonotype was counted many times. The rearrangement uses TRBV6-5 and TRBJ2-6; D is undetermined. Germline CDR1 MNHEY, CDR2 SVGAGI. The CDR3 spans 15 residues. V lost 0 bases and J 4 bases, leaving 7 bases between the germline ends. The CDR3 reads CASSYSLAGANVLTF. The DNA of the CDR3 is TGTGCCAGCAGTTACTCCTTGGCCGGGGCCAACGTCCTGACTTTC.

This clonotype was seen many times. The chain combines TRBV6-1 with TRBJ2-7; D might be TRBD1 or TRBD2, each matching 6 bases. This CDR3 is 14 amino acids long. Germline V gene sequence: CDR1 MNHNS, CDR2 SASEGT. V lost 6 bases, J lost 2 bases, and 14 bases lay in between. This CDR3 is CASSPQGRPYEQYF. CDR3 sequence (DNA): TGTGCCAGCAGCCCCCAGGGGAGGCCCTACGAGCAGTACTTC.

This clonotype has only a few counts. The J gene is TRBJ2-5, the V gene TRBV6-1; 12 nucleotides align to TRBD2. V was pared by 6 bases and J by 1 base, with 3 bases of the junction left unmatched. This CDR3 has 15 residues. Per germline, CDR1 MNHNS and CDR2 SASEGT. The CDR3 is CASSKLAGGQETQYF. CDR3 nucleotides: TGTGCCAGCAGCAAACTAGCGGGAGGCCAAGAGACCCAGTACTTC.

This clonotype was picked up many times. The chain is built from TRBV11-3 and TRBJ1-2, with D possibly being TRBD1 (6 bases). The germline V gene encodes CDR1 SGHNT and CDR2 YENEEA. V shed 7 bases and J shed 1 base, with 13 bases lying between them. The CDR3 is 14 residues long. CDR3 loop: CASTPPDSNYGYTF. DNA for the CDR3: TGTGCCAGCACCCCTCCGGACAGTAACTATGGCTACACCTTC.

The chain couples TRBV18 to TRBJ1-2; the D is unclear. The CDR3 extends over 14 amino acids. V lost 2 bases, J lost 7 bases, and 14 bases lay in between. Per germline, CDR1 KGHSH and CDR2 LQKENI. CDR3 in DNA: TGTGCCAGCTCACCAAGTTCAGCGATCGGTGGCTACACCTTC. Protein: CASSPSSAIGGYTF.

This clonotype occurred many times. The rearrangement links TRBV6-5 to TRBJ1-1; tentative D call: TRBD1 (5 bases). Germline CDR1 MNHEY, CDR2 SVGAGI. The CDR3 extends over 13 amino acids. V dropped 6 bases and J dropped 11 bases, with 19 bases sitting between them. The CDR3 region is CASSYLGRGEAFF. Written as DNA, the CDR3 is TGTGCCAGCAGCTACCTCGGGAGGGGCGAGGCTTTCTTT.

This sequence joins TRBV19 and TRBJ2-7, with D unclear. Trimming shortened V by 2 bases and J by 3 bases, and 8 bases separated the two germline ends. The CDR3 is 13 residues long. CDR1 and CDR2 (germline): LNHDA, SQIVND (reference sequence). CDR3 nucleotide sequence: TGTGCCAGTAGTATAACGGATAGCTACGAGCAGTACTTC. This sequence encodes CASSITDSYEQYF.

The chain employs TRBV3-1 and TRBJ1-2; tentative D call: TRBD1 (6 bases). This CDR3 region has 15 residues. The V end lost 4 bases, the J end lost 8 bases, and 20 bases lay between the germline ends. Per the germline V gene, CDR1 is LGHDT and CDR2 is YNNKEL (reference sequence). CDR3 sequence reads: CASSRSGTPQQGYTF. As DNA, the CDR3 is TGTGCCAGCAGCCGGTCCGGGACACCCCAGCAGGGCTACACCTTC. The entire variable domain, with the rest obtained from reference TRBV3-1 and TRBJ1-2, is as follows: DTAVSQTPKYLVTQMGNDKSIKCEQNLGHDTMYWYKQDSKKFLKIMFSYNNKELIINETVPNRFSPKSPDKAHLNLHINSLELGDSAVYFCASSRSGTPQQGYTFGSGTRLTVV.

Ten or more counts support this clonotype. The chain couples TRBV6-2 or TRBV6-3 to TRBJ2-7; maybe TRBD2 (6 bases). Trimming left V 5 bases short and J 0 bases short, with 8 bases between. The CDR3 has 13 residues. Germline loops: CDR1 MNHEY, CDR2 SVGEGT. CDR3 sequence (DNA): TGTGCCAGCAGTCGGGAGTTCTCCTACGAGCAGTACTTC. It yields the protein CASSREFSYEQYF.

Regarding this clonotype: The junction does not match germline at one end; this may be a read error. The chain joins TRBV6-2 or TRBV6-3 to TRBJ1-1; possible D gene TRBD1, 5 bases. The CDR3 runs to 14 residues. Germline CDR1 reads MNHEY; CDR2 reads SVGEGT. CDR3 coding DNA: TGTGCCAGCAGCCAGGGTAGATGGAACACTGAAGCTTGCTTT. It translates to CASSQGRWNTEACF.

This clonotype was found many times. The J gene is TRBJ1-1, the V gene TRBV6-5; D unresolved. Between the trimmed V and J ends, which lost 4 bases and 5 bases, there was a span of 11 bases. This CDR3 comprises 13 residues. Germline CDR1 reads MNHEY; CDR2 reads SVGAGI. The CDR3 region has the DNA TGTGCCAGCAGTTCTAGGGTGGAAACTGAAGCTTTCTTT. The encoded protein is CASSSRVETEAFF.

This clonotype was recorded many times. The CDR3 spells CASSLGQLLRPHTGELFF. The CDR3 coding sequence is TGTGCCAGCAGTTTAGGACAGCTACTCCGCCCCCACACCGGGGAGCTGTTTTTT. The chain has TRBV12-3 or TRBV12-4 and TRBJ2-2; maybe TRBD1 (5 bases). The CDR3 is 18 residues long. V was trimmed by 1 base and J by 3 bases, leaving 18 bases between them.

This clonotype was counted many times. The chain couples TRBV7-8 to TRBJ2-7, with D possibly TRBD1 on 5 matching bases. V lost 1 base and J 4 bases, leaving 11 bases between the germline ends. This CDR3 contains 14 residues. Germline V gene sequence: CDR1 SGHVS, CDR2 FQNEAQ. Here the CDR3 DNA reads TGTGCCAGCAGCTTAGGCAGGGAAAAGTACGAGCAGTACTTC. It encodes CASSLGREKYEQYF.

The chain couples TRBV9 to TRBJ1-6, with D possibly being TRBD1 (6 bases). The CDR3 has 15 amino acids. V dropped 5 bases and J dropped 5 bases, with 14 bases sitting between them. Germline CDR1 is SGDLS and CDR2 is YYNGEE. The CDR3 spells CASRDEQGHNSPLHF. As DNA, the CDR3 is TGTGCCAGCAGGGATGAACAGGGTCATAATTCACCCCTCCACTTT.

A word on this clonotype: An end of the junction does not agree with germline; a read error may underlie this. The V gene is TRBV28, the J gene TRBJ1-5; no reliable D call. The CDR3 covers 14 residues. Germline V gene sequence: CDR1 MDHEN, CDR2 SYDVKM. As DNA, the CDR3 is TGTGCCAGCAGTTTCGGCATGTCTAATCAGCCTCAGCATTTT. This gives the protein CASSFGMSNQPQHF.

This clonotype appeared a few times. The J gene is TRBJ2-7, the V gene TRBV18; D assignment may be TRBD1 or TRBD2 (5 bases each). Looked up from germline, CDR1 is KGHSH and CDR2 is LQKENI. Trimming left V 6 bases short and J 5 bases short, with 26 bases between. This CDR3 comprises 17 residues. The CDR3 here is CASSQPPTPGSHHEQYF. CDR3 DNA sequence: TGTGCCAGCTCGCAACCCCCCACCCCAGGGAGCCACCACGAGCAGTACTTC.

This clonotype was counted at least ten times. V gene TRBV6-9 combines with J gene TRBJ2-7; D not resolved. V gave up 8 bases and J gave up 2 bases, with 7 bases separating them. CDR1 is MNHGY, CDR2 SVAAGI, per germline. There are 11 residues in the CDR3. CDR3 sequence (DNA): TGTGCCAGCCCAACAGCCTACGAGCAGTACTTC. Its translation: CASPTAYEQYF.

This clonotype was seen repeatedly, ten times or more. V usage is TRBV12-3 or TRBV12-4 and J usage is TRBJ2-7; D might be TRBD1 (6 bases). The germline V and J ends were trimmed by 2 bases and 6 bases, with 14 bases remaining between them. The CDR3 spans 14 residues. CDR3 amino acids: CASSLSLGQSEQYF. For the CDR3, the DNA is TGTGCCAGCAGTTTATCCCTCGGACAGAGCGAGCAGTACTTC.

This clonotype has ten or more counts. The genes are TRBV20-1 and TRBJ2-5, with TRBD2 identical over 14 bases. CDR1 is DFQATT, CDR2 SNEGSKA, per germline (reference sequence). The junction had 10 bases not matched to a gene; V was cut back by 5 bases and J by 5 bases. This CDR3 comprises 16 residues. The CDR3 DNA follows: TGCAGTGCTCCTCGACTAGCGGGGGGGCCGGGGGAGACCCAGTACTTC. Translation gives CSAPRLAGGPGETQYF.

Many counts were recorded for this clonotype. Germline is not matched at one junction end, which may reflect a read error. The chain has TRBV12-3 or TRBV12-4 and TRBJ1-1; possibly TRBD1 for D (6 bases). The CDR3 is made up of 13 amino acids. Here the CDR3 DNA reads TGTGCCAGCAGCTTAGGAGGGGGAACTGAAGCTTTCTTT. The encoded protein is CASSLGGGTEAFF.

There are many counts of this clonotype. V is TRBV12-3 or TRBV12-4 and J is TRBJ1-1; D is unresolved. This CDR3 comprises 13 residues. V was pared by 6 bases and J by 4 bases, with 12 bases between. Here the CDR3 DNA reads TGTGCCAGCAGCCGTAAGATGGCCACTGAAGCTTTCTTT. This gives the protein CASSRKMATEAFF.

Many counts were recorded for this clonotype. The V gene is TRBV15, the J gene TRBJ2-5; 8 bases line up with TRBD2. J was trimmed by 5 bases and V by 0 bases; bases with no gene match: 11. Germline V lookup: CDR1 LNHNV, CDR2 YYDKDF (reference sequence). The CDR3 covers 17 residues. DNA for the CDR3: TGTGCCACCAGCAGAGATCGGGGTAGCGGGGATATGGAGACCCAGTACTTC. This gives the protein CATSRDRGSGDMETQYF.